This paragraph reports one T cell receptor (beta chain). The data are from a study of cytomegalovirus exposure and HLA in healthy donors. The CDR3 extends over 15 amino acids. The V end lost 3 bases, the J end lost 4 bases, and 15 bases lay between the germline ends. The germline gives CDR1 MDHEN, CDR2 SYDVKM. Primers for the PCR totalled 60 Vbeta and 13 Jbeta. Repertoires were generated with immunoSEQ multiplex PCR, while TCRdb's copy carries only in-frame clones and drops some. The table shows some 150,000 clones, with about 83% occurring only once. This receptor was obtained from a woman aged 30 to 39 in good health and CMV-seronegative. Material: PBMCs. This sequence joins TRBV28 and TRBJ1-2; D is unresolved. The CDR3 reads CASSLAGRNSYGYTF. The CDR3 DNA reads TGTGCCAGCAGTTTGGCGGGCAGAAATTCCTATGGCTACACCTTC.